A selection of T cell receptor beta chains follows, all from one sample in a study of neurological immune-mediated disorders. TCRdb used MiXCR to reprocess the 5' RACE reads, holding one entry per CDR3 protein. The repertoire holds about 66,000 distinct CDR3 sequences, with 4.5% as singletons. The sequenced sample consisted of PBMCs. These TCRs come from a man in his thirties or forties with multiple sclerosis. CDR3s include the opening cysteine and the closing phenylalanine or tryptophan. The D gene is left open where the match is weak. The size entry is marked missing in some rows and otherwise reads once, few, many or a size class.

v_call: TRBV2
clone_size: many
cdr3_length: 12
d_call: NA
j_call: TRBJ1-1
cdr3_aa: CATQSGGTEAFF
cdr3_nt: TGTGCCACCCAGTCGGGGGGCACTGAAGCTTTCTTT

v_call: TRBV6-6
clone_size: many
cdr3_length: 16
d_call: TRBD1
j_call: TRBJ1-5
cdr3_aa: CASNSDRESYDQPQHF
cdr3_nt: TGTGCCAGCAATTCCGACAGGGAATCGTACGATCAGCCCCAGCATTTT

v_call: TRBV5-1
clone_size: many
cdr3_length: 16
d_call: TRBD1
j_call: TRBJ2-3
cdr3_aa: CASSFGQGHGTDTQYF
cdr3_nt: TGCGCCAGCAGCTTCGGACAGGGCCACGGCACAGATACGCAGTATTTT

v_call: TRBV5-1
clone_size: NA
cdr3_length: 15
d_call: NA
j_call: TRBJ2-2
cdr3_aa: CASSLGQLNTGELFF
cdr3_nt: TGCGCCAGCAGCTTAGGACAGCTGAACACCGGGGAGCTGTTTTTT

v_call: TRBV6-6
clone_size: many
cdr3_length: 15
d_call: TRBD2
j_call: TRBJ2-1
cdr3_aa: CASSSTSGGWDEQFF
cdr3_nt: TGTGCCAGCAGCTCGACTAGCGGCGGATGGGATGAGCAGTTCTTC

v_call: TRBV6-5
clone_size: many
cdr3_length: 17
d_call: TRBD2
j_call: TRBJ2-3
cdr3_aa: CASSSWTSGGPTDTQYF
cdr3_nt: TGTGCCAGCAGTTCCTGGACTAGCGGGGGGCCCACAGATACGCAGTATTTT

v_call: TRBV4-2
clone_size: few
cdr3_length: 17
d_call: NA
j_call: TRBJ2-3
cdr3_aa: CASSQGRGALTADTQYF
cdr3_nt: TGTGCCAGCAGCCAAGGACGGGGGGCGCTTACAGCAGATACGCAGTATTTT

v_call: TRBV12-3/TRBV12-4
clone_size: many
cdr3_length: 15
d_call: TRBD1
j_call: TRBJ2-1
cdr3_aa: CASTLQGARVNEQFF
cdr3_nt: TGTGCCAGCACCCTTCAGGGGGCAAGGGTGAATGAGCAGTTCTTC

v_call: TRBV5-1
clone_size: many
cdr3_length: 19
d_call: TRBD2
j_call: TRBJ2-2
cdr3_aa: CASSFVVLAGVTNTGELFF
cdr3_nt: TGCGCCAGCAGCTTTGTTGTTCTAGCGGGGGTAACGAACACCGGGGAGCTGTTTTTT

v_call: TRBV27
clone_size: many
cdr3_length: 13
d_call: NA
j_call: TRBJ1-3
cdr3_aa: CASSPSSENTIYF
cdr3_nt: TGTGCCAGCAGTCCCAGCTCTGAAAACACCATATATTTT

v_call: TRBV5-1
clone_size: many
cdr3_length: 15
d_call: NA
j_call: TRBJ2-2
cdr3_aa: CASSLDSSNTGELFF
cdr3_nt: TGCGCCAGCAGCTTGGACAGTTCGAACACCGGGGAGCTGTTTTTT

v_call: TRBV7-8
clone_size: many
cdr3_length: 16
d_call: NA
j_call: TRBJ1-4
cdr3_aa: CASSLDKPGGGEKLFF
cdr3_nt: TGTGCCAGCAGCTTAGACAAGCCCGGCGGGGGTGAAAAACTGTTTTTT

v_call: TRBV3-1
clone_size: few
cdr3_length: 13
d_call: NA
j_call: TRBJ1-1
cdr3_aa: CASSLTPPTEAFF
cdr3_nt: TGTGCCAGCAGCCTAACACCCCCAACTGAAGCTTTCTTT

v_call: TRBV5-6
clone_size: many
cdr3_length: 14
d_call: NA
j_call: TRBJ1-2
cdr3_aa: CASSRRLPSGGYTF
cdr3_nt: TGTGCCAGCTCCCGACGGCTTCCCAGTGGGGGCTACACCTTC

v_call: TRBV12-5
clone_size: many
cdr3_length: 13
d_call: NA
j_call: TRBJ1-2
cdr3_aa: CASATPGSHGYTF
cdr3_nt: TGTGCTAGTGCCACTCCAGGGTCGCATGGCTACACCTTC

v_call: TRBV18
clone_size: many
cdr3_length: 11
d_call: NA
j_call: TRBJ1-2
cdr3_aa: CASSPGDGYTF
cdr3_nt: TGTGCCAGCTCACCCGGGGATGGCTACACCTTC

v_call: TRBV12-3/TRBV12-4
clone_size: few
cdr3_length: 18
d_call: TRBD2
j_call: TRBJ2-2
cdr3_aa: CASSLDGLAGAYTGELFF
cdr3_nt: TGTGCCAGCAGTTTAGATGGACTAGCGGGGGCCTACACCGGGGAGCTGTTTTTT